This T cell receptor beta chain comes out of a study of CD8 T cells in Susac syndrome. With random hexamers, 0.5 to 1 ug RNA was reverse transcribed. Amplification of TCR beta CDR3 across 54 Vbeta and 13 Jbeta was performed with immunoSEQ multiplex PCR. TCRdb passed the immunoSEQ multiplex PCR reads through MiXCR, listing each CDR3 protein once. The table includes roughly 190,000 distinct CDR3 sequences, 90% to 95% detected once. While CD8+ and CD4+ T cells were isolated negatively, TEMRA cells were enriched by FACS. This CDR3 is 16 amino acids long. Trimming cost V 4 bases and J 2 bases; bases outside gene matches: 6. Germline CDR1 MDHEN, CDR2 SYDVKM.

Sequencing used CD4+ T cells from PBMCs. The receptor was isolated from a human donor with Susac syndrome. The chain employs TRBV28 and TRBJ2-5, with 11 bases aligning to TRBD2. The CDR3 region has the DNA TGTGCCAGCAGTTCTGCTGGGACTAGCGGACAAGAGACCCAGTACTTC. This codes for CASSSAGTSGQETQYF.